The T cell receptor beta chain under discussion was sequenced for a study of T cell responses to AZD1222 COVID-19 vaccine. Study-level points and caveats: Clonal diversity was possibly underestimated, and the donors were mostly white British, with more females. Across spike, vaccine-associated CD4 TCRs were found, dominant at 160-218 and 743-854. The study identified only five to seven AZD1222 recipients as seropositive at baseline.

The CDR3 loop spans 16 amino acids. The V segment lost 0 bases and the J segment 4 bases; nucleotides outside the gene matches: 6. CDR1 and CDR2 (germline): SGHTA, FQGNSA. Notes on this clone: Its matching antigen is unknown.

Generated by immunoSEQ multiplex PCR, the TCRdb table keeps only in-frame clones and is missing some. The table has 150,000 to 200,000 clones, 80% to 90% seen once. This sequence joins TRBV7-2 and TRBJ2-1; 7 bases map to TRBD2. Sequenced material: peripheral blood, taken 28 days after the second dose of the MenACWY control vaccine. The TCR originated in an adult who received the MenACWY meningococcal vaccine as a control. CDR3: CASSLAGLAVYNEQFF. In DNA, the CDR3 is TGTGCCAGCAGCTTAGCGGGGCTAGCGGTATACAATGAGCAGTTCTTC.